These 21 T cell receptor beta chains came from one sample sequenced in a study of T cell repertoires in cytomegalovirus infection. These receptors lack a known antigen. TCRdb independently ran MiXCR on the reads; one entry per CDR3 protein. Of 80,000 or so distinct CDR3 sequences in the sample, roughly 39% were seen once. The sample was CD8+ T cells from cultured PBMCs, taken from culture after CMV antigen stimulation. These receptors originate from a human donor in good health (CMV status not recorded). Some clones in this sample may be carry-over from other donors' samples.

V gene TRBV7-9 combines with J gene TRBJ2-3; 9 nucleotides match TRBD2. Per the germline V gene, CDR1 is SEHNR and CDR2 is FQNEAQ (reference sequence). V lost 5 bases, J lost 5 bases, and 11 bases stayed unmatched. The CDR3 length is 16 residues. The CDR3 DNA follows: TGTGCCAGCAGCCAAGAGGCGGGGGGGCCGAAAGATACGCAGTATTTT. Protein sequence: CASSQEAGGPKDTQYF.

Only a few counts were recorded for this clonotype. This sequence joins TRBV20-1 and TRBJ2-7; TRBD1 aligns across 9 bases. CDR1 is DFQATT, CDR2 SNEGSKA, per germline (reference sequence). Trimming at V came to 1 base and at J to 0 bases, leaving 4 bases not matched to a gene. This CDR3 region has 15 residues. CDR3 loop: CSARGDRGISYEQYF. In nucleotides, the CDR3 is TGCAGTGCTAGAGGCGACAGGGGGATCTCCTACGAGCAGTACTTC.

This rearrangement joins TRBV2 to TRBJ2-7; D is possibly TRBD1 (5 bases). Trimming took 6 bases from V and 0 from J, leaving 12 bases between them. The CDR3 consists of 14 residues. CDR1 and CDR2 (germline): SNHLY, FYNNEI. DNA for the CDR3: TGTGCCAGCAGAACAGGCTTAAGCTCCTACGAGCAGTACTTC. Residues: CASRTGLSSYEQYF.

The chain couples TRBV12-5 to TRBJ2-7; 7 bases agree with TRBD1. After removal of 4 bases from V and 2 bases from J, the junction contained 11 bases not matched to a gene. CDR1 LGHNT and CDR2 FRNRAP come from the germline V gene. There are 16 residues in the CDR3. The CDR3 is CASGWLVRQGTYEQYF. The CDR3 DNA follows: TGTGCTAGTGGTTGGTTAGTAAGACAGGGCACCTACGAGCAGTACTTC.

The chain has TRBV7-9 and TRBJ2-6; D may correspond to TRBD1 or TRBD2 (5 bases each). Trimming removed 4 bases at V and 2 bases at J, with 12 bases between. The germline CDR1 and CDR2 sequences are SEHNR and FQNEAQ (reference sequence). This CDR3 has 16 residues. The CDR3 DNA reads as TGTGCCAGCAGCTCCCCAGGGAGCCCTGGGGCCAACGTCCTGACTTTC. The encoded protein is CASSSPGSPGANVLTF.

This clonotype was detected a few times. The chain links TRBV27 to TRBJ1-6; 9 bases align to TRBD1. The CDR3 covers 15 residues. Germline V gene sequence: CDR1 MNHEY, CDR2 SMNVEV (reference sequence). V shed 2 bases and J 7 bases; nucleotides not matched to a gene: 3. DNA for the CDR3: TGTGCCAGCAGTTTAGTCGACAGGGGGAATTCACCCCTCCACTTT. Encoded protein: CASSLVDRGNSPLHF.

This clonotype was observed a handful of times. The rearrangement joins TRBV7-2 to TRBJ2-2, with D possibly being TRBD1 (5 bases). The length of the CDR3 is 18 residues. The V end lost 1 base, the J end lost 3 bases, and 18 bases lay between the germline ends. Germline assignment: CDR1 SGHTA and CDR2 FQGNSA. The CDR3 nucleotides read TGTGCCAGCAGCTTAGTCCCGGCAGGGCCAGCCGACACCGGGGAGCTGTTTTTT. Translation: CASSLVPAGPADTGELFF.

The V and J genes are TRBV5-1 and TRBJ2-7, with 9 nucleotides matching TRBD1. J gave up 2 bases and V 4 bases, and 10 bases lay outside the gene matches. The V gene's germline CDR1 is SGHRS and CDR2 YFSETQ. The CDR3 loop spans 16 amino acids. CDR3 bases: TGCGCCAGCAGCCCCTGGGGACAGGGTGGCCCCTACGAGCAGTACTTC. This encodes CASSPWGQGGPYEQYF.

J is TRBJ2-7 and V is TRBV7-6; D gene ambiguous. V gave up 5 bases and J gave up 4 bases, with 12 bases separating them. This CDR3 has 13 residues. The germline V gene encodes CDR1 SGHVS and CDR2 FNYEAQ. CDR3 amino acids: CASSQTDFYEQYF. The DNA of the CDR3 is TGTGCCAGCAGCCAGACTGATTTTTACGAGCAGTACTTC. Filled out from reference TRBV7-6 and TRBJ2-7, the complete variable domain reads GAGVSQSPRYKVTKRGQDVALRCDPISGHVSLYWYRQALGQGPEFLTYFNYEAQQDKSGLPNDRFSAERPEGSISTLTIQRTEQRDSAMYRCASSQTDFYEQYFGPGTRLTVT.

In this sample, this clonotype turned up a few times. The V gene is TRBV20-1, the J gene TRBJ1-1; 8 bases align to TRBD1. The CDR3 spans 15 residues. CDR1 and CDR2 (germline): DFQATT, SNEGSKA (reference sequence). The trim removed 0 bases at V and 11 bases at J, leaving 14 bases unmatched. Here the CDR3 reads CSARDPGQAQLDAFF. CDR3 bases: TGCAGTGCTAGAGATCCGGGACAGGCCCAGTTGGACGCTTTCTTT.

The table lists this clonotype with many counts. V usage is TRBV6-1 and J usage is TRBJ1-1, with D hard to call. The CDR3 consists of 14 residues. V lost 2 bases to trimming and J lost 1 base, with 8 bases between them. CDR1 is MNHNS, CDR2 SASEGT, per germline. The CDR3: CASSEWEGNTEAFF. Written as DNA, the CDR3 is TGTGCCAGCAGTGAATGGGAAGGGAACACTGAAGCTTTCTTT.

The chain uses TRBV4-3 and TRBJ1-4, with unresolved D. Trimming shortened V by 3 bases and J by 3 bases, and 14 bases separated the two germline ends. The CDR3 totals 16 residues. Germline values: CDR1 LGHNA, CDR2 YSLEER. Here the CDR3 DNA reads TGCGCCAGCAGCCATGGGATCCCAGGACCTAATGAAAAACTGTTTTTT. The encoded protein is CASSHGIPGPNEKLFF.

This clonotype occurred once. This chain connects TRBV7-9 to TRBJ2-7; TRBD2 matches at 8 bases. The trim removed 8 bases at V and 2 bases at J, leaving 11 bases unmatched. CDR3 size: 15 residues. Germline loops: CDR1 SEHNR, CDR2 FQNEAQ (reference sequence). The CDR3 sequence: CASSGRGGLAYEQYF. The CDR3 region has the DNA TGTGCCAGCTCGGGACGGGGGGGGCTGGCCTACGAGCAGTACTTC.

The chain uses TRBV29-1 and TRBJ2-7, with D possibly called TRBD1 or TRBD2 (5 bases each). Trimming removed 7 bases at V and 2 bases at J, with 9 bases between. The length of the CDR3 is 11 residues. CDR1 is SQVTM and CDR2 is ANQGSEA in the germline V gene. DNA of the CDR3: TGCAGCGGAGGGGAAACCTACGAGCAGTACTTC. Amino acid sequence: CSGGETYEQYF.

This chain uses TRBV18 with TRBJ2-1; maybe TRBD1 (6 bases). With 3 bases removed from V and 2 bases from J, the gap between germline ends came to 11 bases. Germline V gives CDR1 KGHSH, CDR2 LQKENI. The CDR3 has 15 amino acids. CDR3 in amino acids: CASSPGRGPYNEQFF. CDR3 bases: TGTGCCAGCTCACCCGGCAGGGGCCCCTACAATGAGCAGTTCTTC.

The sample holds a few counts of this clonotype. The chain employs TRBV7-9 and TRBJ1-2, with 8 nucleotides matching TRBD1. Trimming removed 5 bases from V and 5 bases from J; junction bases left unmatched: 13. The CDR3 is made up of 16 amino acids. Germline lookup yields CDR1 SEHNR and CDR2 FQNEAQ (reference sequence). DNA of the CDR3: TGTGCCAGCAGCCTATCGTTAGACAGGGGTGGATATGGCTACACCTTC. Its translation is CASSLSLDRGGYGYTF.

This clonotype was counted between two and nine times. The gene calls are TRBV7-2 and TRBJ1-1, with TRBD1 matching over 8 bases. This CDR3 is 18 amino acids long. Per germline, CDR1 SGHTA and CDR2 FQGNSA. The V segment lost 5 bases and the J segment 1 base; nucleotides outside the gene matches: 15. CDR3 DNA sequence: TGTGCCAGCAGCCATTATTGGCGGACAGGGATTCAGAACACTGAAGCTTTCTTT. This gives the protein CASSHYWRTGIQNTEAFF.

The rearrangement joins TRBV4-1 to TRBJ1-5, with D tentatively TRBD1 (6 bases). The CDR3 extends over 18 amino acids. Germline CDR1 and CDR2: MGHRA and YSYEKL. V gave up 4 bases and J gave up 0 bases, with 19 bases separating them. CDR3 coding DNA: TGCGCCAGCAGCCTGGGGACACCGAGGGGATATAGCAATCAGCCCCAGCATTTT. It encodes CASSLGTPRGYSNQPQHF.

The rearrangement joins TRBV6-5 to TRBJ1-2; no clear D. This CDR3 has 14 residues. Per germline, CDR1 MNHEY and CDR2 SVGAGI. Deletions cut 5 bases from V and 8 bases from J, with 18 bases between. As DNA, the CDR3 is TGTGCCAGCAGTCCACCCGGCGGGGTCTACGGCTACACCTTC. Its translation: CASSPPGGVYGYTF.

The rearrangement joins TRBV7-6 to TRBJ2-3; the D gene could be TRBD1 or TRBD2 (5 bases each). This CDR3 spans 14 amino acids. Trimming removed 6 bases from V and 1 base from J, with 11 bases in between. CDR1 and CDR2 (germline): SGHVS, FNYEAQ. The CDR3 DNA is TGTGCCAGCAGACACTCGGGGCGCACAGATACGCAGTATTTT. This sequence encodes CASRHSGRTDTQYF.

This clonotype has only a few counts. The V gene is TRBV7-9, the J gene TRBJ2-1; 9 bases agree with TRBD2. Trimming at V came to 6 bases and at J to 4 bases, leaving 4 bases not matched to a gene. The CDR3 covers 14 residues. CDR1 is SEHNR and CDR2 is FQNEAQ in the germline V gene (reference sequence). CDR3 region: CASRQSGGYNEQFF. For the CDR3, the DNA is TGTGCCAGCAGACAAAGCGGGGGGTACAATGAGCAGTTCTTC.